A single sample is the source of the 31 T cell receptor beta chains below, sequenced in a study of blood T cell repertoires in COVID-19. The protocol was immunoSEQ multiplex PCR, while the TCRdb copy is restricted to in-frame clones and leaves out a portion. Among 290,000 or so clones listed, roughly 87% were seen once. Sequencing input: peripheral blood. The receptor source for this set is a man younger than 35 with active or convalescent COVID-19.

This clone appeared a few times. The V call is TRBV19, the J call TRBJ2-7, with 7 bases matching TRBD1. With V trimmed by 6 bases and J by 4 bases, 6 bases remained unmatched. Per the germline V gene, CDR1 is LNHDA and CDR2 is SQIVND (reference sequence). This CDR3 has 13 amino acids. CDR3 nucleotide sequence: TGTGCCAGTAGCAACAGGGGTACATACGAGCAGTACTTC. Its translation: CASSNRGTYEQYF.

The chain is built from TRBV7-6 and TRBJ1-1; weak D call: TRBD1 (6 bases). Trimming removed 3 bases at V and 0 bases at J, with 17 bases between. CDR1 is SGHVS, CDR2 FNYEAQ, per germline. This CDR3 has 17 residues. This CDR3 reads CASSFGTFDRLNTEAFF. As DNA, the CDR3 is TGTGCCAGCAGCTTTGGGACATTTGACAGATTGAACACTGAAGCTTTCTTT.

V is TRBV4-1 and J is TRBJ2-7, with a possible D match to TRBD2 (6 bases). CDR1 is MGHRA and CDR2 is YSYEKL in the germline V gene. The V end was cut by 4 bases, the J end by 2 bases, with 12 bases between. The CDR3 extends over 14 amino acids. The CDR3 is CASSPMGGPYEQYF. CDR3 DNA: TGCGCCAGCAGCCCCATGGGGGGACCCTACGAGCAGTACTTC.

This rearrangement joins TRBV11-2 to TRBJ2-1; 9 bases are shared with TRBD1. The CDR3 is 16 amino acids. V shed 2 bases, J shed 3 bases, and the junction held 5 bases outside the gene matches. The germline V gene has CDR1 SGHAT and CDR2 FQNNGV. The CDR3 DNA reads TGTGCCAGCAGCTTATACCGGGACAGGGACTACAATGAGCAGTTCTTC. Protein product: CASSLYRDRDYNEQFF.

The gene calls are TRBV7-2 and TRBJ1-2; TRBD1 is a possible D gene (6 bases). This CDR3 is built from 14 residues. V was cut by 1 base and J by 8 bases, with 14 bases left in between. Per germline, CDR1 SGHTA and CDR2 FQGNSA. The CDR3 sequence is CASSLGQGLGGYTF. CDR3 coding DNA: TGTGCCAGCAGCTTAGGGCAGGGGCTCGGGGGCTACACCTTC.

This clone was observed at least ten times. V usage is TRBV10-2 and J usage is TRBJ2-1; unclear D gene. The CDR3 has 13 amino acids. Trimming removed 5 bases from V and 2 bases from J, with 7 bases in between. In germline, CDR1 is WSHSY, CDR2 SAAADI. CDR3 sequence reads: CASSLGPYNEQFF. CDR3 DNA sequence: TGCGCCAGCAGTCTGGGCCCCTACAATGAGCAGTTCTTC.

This clone was observed a handful of times. The rearrangement uses TRBV7-9 and TRBJ2-3, with D unresolved. CDR1 is SEHNR, CDR2 FQNEAQ, per germline (reference sequence). The CDR3 contains 11 residues. The V end lost 6 bases, the J end lost 5 bases, and 6 bases lay between the germline ends. This CDR3 reads CASRTGDTQYF. In nucleotides, the CDR3 is TGTGCCAGCAGAACTGGAGATACGCAGTATTTT.

This chain links TRBV5-6 with TRBJ1-2, with a weak D call TRBD1 (6 bases). Germline V gene lookup returns CDR1 SGHDT and CDR2 YYEEEE. Between the trimmed V and J ends, which lost 0 bases and 1 base, there was a span of 19 bases. This CDR3 has 18 residues. The CDR3 DNA reads TGTGCCAGCAGCTTGGCAAAACCGACAGGAGTTATTAACTATGGCTACACCTTC. Translation: CASSLAKPTGVINYGYTF.

This clone has a handful of counts. V is TRBV7-2 and J is TRBJ1-3, with D maybe TRBD1 (5 bases). Trimming removed 5 bases from V and 2 bases from J, with 13 bases in between. Germline V lookup: CDR1 SGHTA, CDR2 FQGNSA. The CDR3 runs 15 residues. CDR3: CASSPSTVTGNTIYF. For the CDR3, the DNA is TGTGCCAGCAGCCCCTCGACAGTGACTGGAAACACCATATATTTT. Full variable domain (remainder filled in from reference TRBV7-2 and TRBJ1-3): GAGVSQSPSNKVTEKGKDVELRCDPISGHTALYWYRQSLGQGLEFLIYFQGNSAPDKSGLPSDRFSAERTGGSVSTLTIQRTQQEDSAVYLCASSPSTVTGNTIYFGEGSWLTVV.

The chain recombines TRBV21-1 with TRBJ1-5; the listed D gene, TRBD1, was not tested against the DNA. TRBV21-1 is an annotated pseudogene. CDR3 length: 17 residues. Written as DNA, the CDR3 is TGTGCCAGCAGCAAGGGACAGGGGAGTCCCCGCAATCAGCCCCAGCATTTT. Translated: CASSKGQGSPRNQPQHF.

This chain connects TRBV7-8 to TRBJ2-1; unclear D gene. Trimming removed 8 bases at V and 2 bases at J, with 7 bases between. Germline V lookup: CDR1 SGHVS, CDR2 FQNEAQ. This CDR3 spans 12 amino acids. The CDR3 region is CASGPPYNEQFF. CDR3 bases: TGTGCCAGCGGGCCGCCCTACAATGAGCAGTTCTTC.

The chain is built from TRBV18 and TRBJ2-5, with a weak D call TRBD2 (7 bases). The CDR3 length is 14 residues. Germline CDR1 is KGHSH and CDR2 is LQKENI. V lost 1 base, J lost 4 bases, and 10 bases lay in between. CDR3 amino acids: CASSPRGGIETQYF. As DNA, the CDR3 is TGTGCCAGCTCACCACGGGGGGGCATAGAGACCCAGTACTTC.

The rearrangement links TRBV12-5 to TRBJ2-1, with 12 bases matching TRBD2. The germline V gene has CDR1 LGHNT and CDR2 FRNRAP. The V gene end was trimmed by 5 bases and the J gene end by 11 bases; junction bases not matched to a gene: 4. There are 13 residues in the CDR3. The CDR3 DNA reads TGTGCTAGTGGTGGACTAGCGGGAAATAAGCAGTTCTTC. Its protein is CASGGLAGNKQFF.

As concerns this clone: This sample includes further DNA sequences coding for the same CDR3. This chain joins TRBV19 and TRBJ1-1; weak D call: TRBD1 (5 bases). Trimming stripped 3 bases from V and 2 bases from J, with 10 bases between. Per germline, CDR1 LNHDA and CDR2 SQIVND (reference sequence). The CDR3 is 14 residues long. Here the CDR3 DNA reads TGTGCCAGTAGTATGTGGGGGGGTAACACTGAAGCTTTCTTT. It codes for CASSMWGGNTEAFF. Looking up the rest from reference TRBV19 and TRBJ1-1 gives the full variable domain: DGGITQSPKYLFRKEGQNVTLSCEQNLNHDAMYWYRQDPGQGLRLIYYSQIVNDFQKGDIAEGYSVSREKKESFPLTVTSAQKNPTAFYLCASSMWGGNTEAFFGQGTRLTVV.

This chain connects TRBV28 to TRBJ1-5, with 10 nucleotides matching TRBD1. The germline V gene has CDR1 MDHEN and CDR2 SYDVKM. The V gene end was trimmed by 9 bases and the J gene end by 7 bases; junction bases not matched to a gene: 18. The CDR3 extends over 17 amino acids. The DNA for the CDR3 is TGTGCCAGTCCTCGGGACAGGGGCCGGGTCCCCAGCCAGCCCCAGCATTTT. Translated, it gives CASPRDRGRVPSQPQHF.

The V and J genes are TRBV15 and TRBJ2-7, with D perhaps matching TRBD1 (6 bases). The CDR3 extends over 15 amino acids. CDR1 LNHNV and CDR2 YYDKDF come from the germline V gene (reference sequence). V was shortened by 5 bases and J by 0 bases, with 14 bases between the two germline ends. CDR3: CATSSRDTLSYEQYF. CDR3 in DNA: TGTGCCACCAGCTCGAGGGACACCCTCTCCTACGAGCAGTACTTC.

CDR3: CASSMGTSGYNEQFF. The CDR3 DNA is TGTGCCAGTAGTATGGGAACTAGCGGATACAATGAGCAGTTCTTC. The chain recombines TRBV19 with TRBJ2-1; 8 bases are shared with TRBD2. V gave up 3 bases and J gave up 4 bases; unmatched junction bases: 5. Per germline, CDR1 LNHDA and CDR2 SQIVND (reference sequence). The CDR3 runs 15 residues.

J is TRBJ2-7 and V is TRBV5-8, with D possibly being TRBD2 (6 bases). Looked up from germline, CDR1 is SGHTS and CDR2 is YDEGEE. The germline V and J ends were trimmed by 0 bases and 4 bases, with 14 bases remaining between them. This CDR3 spans 15 amino acids. The CDR3 region has the DNA TGTGCCAGCAGCTTGGTCGGGGGAACGGTTTACGAGCAGTACTTC. Translation gives CASSLVGGTVYEQYF.

The chain couples TRBV27 to TRBJ2-1; D is perhaps TRBD2 (6 bases). CDR3 length: 16 amino acids. V lost 5 bases, J lost 3 bases, and 17 bases lay in between. CDR1 and CDR2 from the germline V gene are MNHEY and SMNVEV (reference sequence). The CDR3 DNA reads TGTGCCAGCAGTCCCCTCGGGACTGGCCTCTACAATGAGCAGTTCTTC. Translation: CASSPLGTGLYNEQFF.

The chain joins TRBV28 to TRBJ1-6; TRBD1 might be the D (5 bases). V gave up 6 bases and J gave up 12 bases, with 12 bases separating them. The CDR3 sequence is 12 residues long. Germline V gene sequence: CDR1 MDHEN, CDR2 SYDVKM. CDR3 region: CASSRQWEPLHF. The CDR3, as DNA: TGTGCCAGCAGCCGACAGTGGGAACCCCTCCACTTT. The variable domain in full, with the rest retrieved from reference TRBV28 and TRBJ1-6, is DVKVTQSSRYLVKRTGEKVFLECVQDMDHENMFWYRQDPGLGLRLIYFSYDVKMKEKGDIPEGYSVSREKKERFSLILESASTNQTSMYLCASSRQWEPLHFGNGTRLTVT.

The chain uses TRBV2 and TRBJ1-2; tentative D call: TRBD1 (6 bases). This CDR3 comprises 11 residues. CDR1 SNHLY and CDR2 FYNNEI come from the germline V gene. V was cut by 5 bases and J by 7 bases, with 8 bases left in between. The CDR3 loop is CASSTDSGYTF. Here the CDR3 DNA reads TGTGCCAGCAGTACGGACAGTGGCTACACCTTC.

The chain combines TRBV7-9 with TRBJ1-2; 7 nucleotides match TRBD1. The CDR3 length is 13 residues. The germline gives CDR1 SEHNR, CDR2 FQNEAQ (reference sequence). Unmatched junction bases numbered 1, after V lost 4 bases and J lost 2 bases. CDR3 amino acids: CASSYRGNYGYTF. The DNA of the CDR3 is TGTGCCAGCAGCTACAGGGGCAACTATGGCTACACCTTC.

The V gene is TRBV5-6, the J gene TRBJ2-7; 7 bases fit TRBD2. Germline CDR1 reads SGHDT; CDR2 reads YYEEEE. V shed 0 bases and J 0 bases; nucleotides not matched to a gene: 6. CDR3 length equals 16 residues. The CDR3 loop is CASSLEVGGFSYEQYF. In DNA form, the CDR3 reads TGTGCCAGCAGCTTGGAGGTGGGAGGGTTCTCCTACGAGCAGTACTTC.

The V call is TRBV12-3 or TRBV12-4, the J call TRBJ1-1; D gene unclear. CDR3 length: 13 amino acids. V was shortened by 6 bases and J by 2 bases, with 10 bases between the two germline ends. The CDR3 spells CASSHTANTEAFF. The CDR3 DNA sequence: TGTGCCAGCAGCCATACAGCCAACACTGAAGCTTTCTTT.

The chain recombines TRBV6-6 with TRBJ1-6; 7 positions match TRBD1. Trimming removed 6 bases from V and 8 bases from J; junction bases left unmatched: 10. The germline V gene has CDR1 MNHNY and CDR2 SVGAGI (reference sequence). The CDR3 contains 15 residues. The CDR3 region has the DNA TGTGCCAGCAGCTATCCCCCGGGACAGTATTCACCCCTCCACTTT. Its protein product is CASSYPPGQYSPLHF.

This clone was seen once. The genes are TRBV5-1 and TRBJ1-1; possibly TRBD1 for D (6 bases). The CDR3 runs to 13 residues. V lost 3 bases, J lost 6 bases, and 12 bases lay in between. The V gene's germline CDR1 is SGHRS and CDR2 YFSETQ. The CDR3 region is CASSYTTGAEAFF. In DNA, the CDR3 is TGCGCCAGCAGCTATACGACAGGAGCTGAAGCTTTCTTT.

With respect to this clone: Other DNA sequences in the sample encode the same CDR3. The CDR3 loop is CASRRRRDTEAFF. The CDR3 DNA reads as TGTGCCAGCAGAAGACGGCGGGACACTGAAGCTTTCTTT. The V gene is TRBV6-5, the J gene TRBJ1-1; no definite D call. Between the trimmed V and J ends, which lost 6 bases and 3 bases, there was a span of 11 bases. The CDR3 is made up of 13 amino acids. CDR1 is MNHEY, CDR2 SVGAGI, per germline.

The V and J genes are TRBV10-2 and TRBJ2-1; TRBD2 matches at 14 bases. The V and J ends lost 2 bases and 7 bases, in that order; junction bases with no gene match: 4. The CDR3 is made up of 16 amino acids. Germline V gene sequence: CDR1 WSHSY, CDR2 SAAADI. The CDR3: CASSEGTSGGGNEQFF. CDR3 DNA sequence: TGCGCCAGCAGTGAGGGGACTAGCGGGGGTGGTAATGAGCAGTTCTTC.

Only a few counts were recorded for this clone. The chain couples TRBV7-2 to TRBJ2-7; D gene uncertain. This CDR3 has 13 residues. CDR1 is SGHTA, CDR2 FQGNSA, per germline. V was cut by 4 bases and J by 3 bases, with 10 bases left in between. The CDR3 reads CASSSFILYEQYF. In DNA form, the CDR3 reads TGTGCCAGCAGCTCTTTCATACTCTACGAGCAGTACTTC. Looking up the rest from reference TRBV7-2 and TRBJ2-7 gives the full variable domain: GAGVSQSPSNKVTEKGKDVELRCDPISGHTALYWYRQSLGQGLEFLIYFQGNSAPDKSGLPSDRFSAERTGGSVSTLTIQRTQQEDSAVYLCASSSFILYEQYFGPGTRLTVT.

A word on this clone: Other DNA sequences in this sample translate to the same CDR3. The V gene is TRBV11-2, the J gene TRBJ2-1, with 8 bases fitting TRBD2. Per the germline V gene, CDR1 is SGHAT and CDR2 is FQNNGV. This CDR3 has 16 residues. Trimming took 0 bases from V and 3 from J; bases not matched to a gene: 4. DNA of the CDR3: TGTGCCAGCAGCTTAGATGGGCTAGCGGGCTACAATGAGCAGTTCTTC. The encoded protein is CASSLDGLAGYNEQFF.

CDR3: CASSSPGQGKTQYF. Written as DNA, the CDR3 is TGTGCCAGCAGCAGCCCTGGGCAGGGGAAGACCCAGTACTTC. The chain carries TRBV6-5 and TRBJ2-5; possibly TRBD1 for D (6 bases). This CDR3 spans 14 amino acids. CDR1 MNHEY and CDR2 SVGAGI come from the germline V gene. Trimming left V 6 bases short and J 6 bases short, with 17 bases between.